This TCR beta chain was sequenced in a study of T cells after yellow fever vaccination. Using its own MiXCR run on the 5' RACE reads, TCRdb lists one record per CDR3 protein. This table holds 400,000 or so distinct CDR3 sequences, about 17% found once. The germline CDR1 and CDR2 sequences are SGHTA and FQGNSA. CDR3 length: 15 amino acids. V was pared by 4 bases and J by 4 bases, with 14 bases between. This clonotype has more than one count but fewer than ten. The clonotype comes from a man between 18 and 35 years old who received the YFV17D yellow fever vaccine. The chain has TRBV7-2 and TRBJ2-1; the D is unclear. Sequenced material: PBMCs, taken before the yellow fever booster vaccination. The CDR3 nucleotides are TGTGCCAGCAGCTCAGCAGCCGGAGCATACAATGAGCAGTTCTTC. Its translation is CASSSAAGAYNEQFF.